This TCR beta chain was documented in a study of blood T cell repertoires in COVID-19. Study-wide context: Acute and convalescent COVID-19 samples came from the United States, Italy and Spain. In each case, the material was cDNA or gDNA derived from T cells, B-cell-depleted T cells, or PBMCs.

The assay was immunoSEQ multiplex PCR, and TCRdb's table has in-frame clones only and misses some. The sample has about 180,000 clones; over 75% are singletons. Per germline, CDR1 SEHNR and CDR2 FQNEAQ (reference sequence). J lost 7 bases, V lost 5 bases, and 7 bases had no gene match. The CDR3 runs 14 residues. Concerning this clone itself: This specimen includes other DNA sequences encoding the same CDR3.

This chain joins TRBV7-9 and TRBJ1-2; 10 bases agree with TRBD1. This clonotype was sampled from a man between 60 and 75 years old with acute or convalescent COVID-19. Sequenced material: peripheral blood. The chain's CDR3 is CASSADRGLGGYTF. The CDR3 bases are TGTGCCAGCAGCGCAGACAGGGGGCTCGGTGGCTACACCTTC.